The clone carrying this TCR beta chain was picked up a small number of times. This sample is drawn from a study of chronic HIV infection and antiretroviral therapy. Germline V CDR1 and CDR2: GTSNPN, SVGIG (reference sequence). Trimming took 5 bases from V and 0 from J, leaving 8 bases between them. This CDR3 comprises 13 residues. TCRdb analysed the 5' RACE reads with MiXCR anew, one entry per CDR3 protein. Among more than 40,000 distinct CDR3 sequences, 15% to 20% were seen once, and the ten largest hold under 3.5%. Specimen: peripheral blood. The rearrangement links TRBV30 to TRBJ2-4; D is undetermined. The TCR originated in an adult who had HIV and had not received antiretroviral therapy, or was an uninfected healthy control (not recorded which). The CDR3 nucleotides are TGTGCCTGGTCTTCTAGAGCCAAAAACATTCAGTACTTC. This sequence encodes CAWSSRAKNIQYF.